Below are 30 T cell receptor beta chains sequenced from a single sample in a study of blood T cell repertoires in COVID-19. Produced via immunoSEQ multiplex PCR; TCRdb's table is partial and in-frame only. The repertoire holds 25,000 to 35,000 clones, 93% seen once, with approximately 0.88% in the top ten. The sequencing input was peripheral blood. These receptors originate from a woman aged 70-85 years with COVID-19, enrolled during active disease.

The CDR3 DNA is TGTGCCACCCGGTTTAGGGGGAACACTGAAGCTTTCTTT. This sequence encodes CATRFRGNTEAFF. The chain joins TRBV24-1 to TRBJ1-1; tentative D call: TRBD1 (5 bases). The germline V and J ends were trimmed by 9 bases and 1 base, with 11 bases remaining between them. The CDR3 runs 13 residues. Germline CDR1 reads KGHDR; CDR2 reads SFDVKD.

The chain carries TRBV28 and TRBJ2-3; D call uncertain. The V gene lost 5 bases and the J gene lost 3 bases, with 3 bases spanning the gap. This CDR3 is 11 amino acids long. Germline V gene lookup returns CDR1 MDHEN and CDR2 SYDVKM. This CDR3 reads CASSLTDTQYF. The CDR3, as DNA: TGTGCCAGCAGTCTAACAGATACGCAGTATTTT.

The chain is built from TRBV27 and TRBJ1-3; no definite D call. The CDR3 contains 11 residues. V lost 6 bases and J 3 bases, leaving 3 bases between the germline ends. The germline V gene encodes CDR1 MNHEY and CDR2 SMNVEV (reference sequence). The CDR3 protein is CASSRGNTIYF. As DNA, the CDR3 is TGTGCCAGCAGCCGTGGAAACACCATATATTTT.

The CDR3 sequence is CASSGGTAGTEAFF. The CDR3 DNA follows: TGTGCCAGCAGCGGAGGGACCGCGGGCACTGAAGCTTTCTTT. The chain has TRBV11-3 and TRBJ1-1, with D possibly being TRBD1 (5 bases). V dropped 5 bases and J dropped 4 bases, with 14 bases sitting between them. From germline, CDR1 is SGHNT and CDR2 YENEEA. This CDR3 is built from 14 residues.

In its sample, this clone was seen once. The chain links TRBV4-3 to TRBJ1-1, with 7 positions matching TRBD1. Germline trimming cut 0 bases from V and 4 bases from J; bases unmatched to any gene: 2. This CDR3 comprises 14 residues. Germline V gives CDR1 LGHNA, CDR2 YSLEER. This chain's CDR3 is CASSQESGGTEAFF. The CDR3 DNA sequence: TGCGCCAGCAGCCAAGAATCAGGGGGCACTGAAGCTTTCTTT.

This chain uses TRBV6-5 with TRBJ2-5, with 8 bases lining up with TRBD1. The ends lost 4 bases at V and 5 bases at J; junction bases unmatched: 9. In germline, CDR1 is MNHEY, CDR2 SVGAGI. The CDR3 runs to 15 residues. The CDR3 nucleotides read TGTGCCAGCAGTTCCGGACAGGGACGAGCGGAGACCCAGTACTTC. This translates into CASSSGQGRAETQYF.

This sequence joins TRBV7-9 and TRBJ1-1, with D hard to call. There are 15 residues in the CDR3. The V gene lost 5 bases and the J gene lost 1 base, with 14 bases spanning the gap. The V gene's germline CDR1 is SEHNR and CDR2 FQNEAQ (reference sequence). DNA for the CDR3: TGTGCCAGCAGCCCCCGTACATTATCGAACACTGAAGCTTTCTTT. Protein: CASSPRTLSNTEAFF.

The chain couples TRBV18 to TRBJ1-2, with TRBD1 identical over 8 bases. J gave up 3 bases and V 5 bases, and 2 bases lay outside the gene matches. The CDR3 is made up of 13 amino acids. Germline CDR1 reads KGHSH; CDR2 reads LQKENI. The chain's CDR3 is CASSSGQDYGYTF. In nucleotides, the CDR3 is TGTGCCAGCTCATCGGGACAGGACTATGGCTACACCTTC.

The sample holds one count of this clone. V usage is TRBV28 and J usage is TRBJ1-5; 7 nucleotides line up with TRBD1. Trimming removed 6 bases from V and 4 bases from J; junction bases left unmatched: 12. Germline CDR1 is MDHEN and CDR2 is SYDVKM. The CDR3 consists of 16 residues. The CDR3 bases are TGTGCCAGCAGCCTCCGGGACAGCTGGGTGAATCAGCCCCAGCATTTT. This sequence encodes CASSLRDSWVNQPQHF.

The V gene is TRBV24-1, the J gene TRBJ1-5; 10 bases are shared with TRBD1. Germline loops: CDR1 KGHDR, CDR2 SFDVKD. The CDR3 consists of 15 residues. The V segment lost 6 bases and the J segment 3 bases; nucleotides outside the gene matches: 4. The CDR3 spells CATSPGTGVNQPQHF. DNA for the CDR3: TGTGCCACCAGTCCGGGGACAGGGGTCAATCAGCCCCAGCATTTT.

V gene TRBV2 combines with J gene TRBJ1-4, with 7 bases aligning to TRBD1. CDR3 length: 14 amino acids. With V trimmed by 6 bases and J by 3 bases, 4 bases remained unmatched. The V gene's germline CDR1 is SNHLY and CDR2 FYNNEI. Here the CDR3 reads CASRKGTANEKLFF. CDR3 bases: TGTGCCAGCAGGAAGGGGACAGCTAATGAAAAACTGTTTTTT.

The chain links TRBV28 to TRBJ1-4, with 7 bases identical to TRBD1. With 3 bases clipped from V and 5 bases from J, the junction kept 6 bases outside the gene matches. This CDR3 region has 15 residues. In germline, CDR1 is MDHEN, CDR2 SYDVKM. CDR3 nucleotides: TGTGCCAGCAGTTTCTTAGGCAGGGGGAATGAAAAACTGTTTTTT. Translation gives CASSFLGRGNEKLFF.

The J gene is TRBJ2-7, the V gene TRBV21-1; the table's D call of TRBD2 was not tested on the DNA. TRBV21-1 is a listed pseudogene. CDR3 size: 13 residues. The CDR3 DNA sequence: TGTGCCAGCAGCAAAATAGAGCGCCGTGAGCAGTACTTC. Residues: CASSKIERREQYF.

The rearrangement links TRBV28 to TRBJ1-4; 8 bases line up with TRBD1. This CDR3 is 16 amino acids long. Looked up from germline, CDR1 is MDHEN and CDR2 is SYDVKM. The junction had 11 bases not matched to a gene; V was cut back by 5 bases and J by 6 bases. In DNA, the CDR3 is TGTGCCAGCAGTCCAAGCGGACAGGGCGAAGATGAAAAACTGTTTTTT. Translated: CASSPSGQGEDEKLFF.

The CDR3 DNA is TGTGCCAGCATGGCCCTCCAGGGCTTCAATCAGCCCCAGCATTTT. It is translated as CASMALQGFNQPQHF. The chain employs TRBV28 and TRBJ1-5, with a weak D call TRBD1 (5 bases). CDR3 length: 15 amino acids. From germline, CDR1 is MDHEN and CDR2 SYDVKM. Trimming stripped 7 bases from V and 3 bases from J, with 16 bases between.

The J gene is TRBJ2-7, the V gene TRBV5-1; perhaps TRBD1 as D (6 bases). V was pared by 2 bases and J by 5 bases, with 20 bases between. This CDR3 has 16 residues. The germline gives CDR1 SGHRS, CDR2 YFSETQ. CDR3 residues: CASSFLSGQLDDEQYF. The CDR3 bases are TGCGCCAGCAGCTTCTTGTCGGGACAACTTGACGACGAGCAGTACTTC.

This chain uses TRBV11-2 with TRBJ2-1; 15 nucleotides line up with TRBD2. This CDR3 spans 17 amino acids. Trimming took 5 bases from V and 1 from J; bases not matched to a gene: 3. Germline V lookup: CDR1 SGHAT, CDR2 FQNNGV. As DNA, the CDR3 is TGTGCCAGCAGCACGGGACTAGCGGGAGGTTCCTACAATGAGCAGTTCTTC. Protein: CASSTGLAGGSYNEQFF.

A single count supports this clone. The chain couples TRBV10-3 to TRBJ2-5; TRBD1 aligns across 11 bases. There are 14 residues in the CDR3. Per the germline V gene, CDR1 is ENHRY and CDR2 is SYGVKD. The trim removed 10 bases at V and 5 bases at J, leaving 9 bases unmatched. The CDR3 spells CATLGQGAQETQYF. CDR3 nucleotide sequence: TGTGCCACCCTTGGACAGGGGGCGCAGGAGACCCAGTACTTC.

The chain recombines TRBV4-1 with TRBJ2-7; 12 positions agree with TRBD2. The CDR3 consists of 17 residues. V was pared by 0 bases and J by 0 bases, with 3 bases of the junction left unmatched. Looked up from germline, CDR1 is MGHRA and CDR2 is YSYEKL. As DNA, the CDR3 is TGCGCCAGCAGCCAAGACCCTAGCGGGAGGGCCTCCTACGAGCAGTACTTC. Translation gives CASSQDPSGRASYEQYF.

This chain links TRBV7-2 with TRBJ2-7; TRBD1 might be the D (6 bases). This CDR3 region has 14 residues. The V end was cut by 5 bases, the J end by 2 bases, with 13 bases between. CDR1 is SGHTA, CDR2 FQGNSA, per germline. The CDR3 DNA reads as TGTGCCAGCAGCATCGGACAGCGAACCTACGAGCAGTACTTC. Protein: CASSIGQRTYEQYF.

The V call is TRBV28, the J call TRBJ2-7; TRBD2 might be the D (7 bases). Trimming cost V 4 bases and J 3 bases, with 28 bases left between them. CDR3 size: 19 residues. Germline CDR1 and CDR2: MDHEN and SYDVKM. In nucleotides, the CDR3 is TGTGCCAGCAGTTCGCCGGGGGCCCCCGGGACTAAGATCCACTACGAGCAGTACTTC. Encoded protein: CASSSPGAPGTKIHYEQYF.

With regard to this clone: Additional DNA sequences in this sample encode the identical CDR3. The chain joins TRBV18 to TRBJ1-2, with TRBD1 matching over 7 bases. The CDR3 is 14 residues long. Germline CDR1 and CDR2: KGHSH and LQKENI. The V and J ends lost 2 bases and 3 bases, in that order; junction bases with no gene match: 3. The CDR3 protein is CASSPGTGDYGYTF. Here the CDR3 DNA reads TGTGCCAGCTCACCAGGAACAGGGGACTATGGCTACACCTTC.

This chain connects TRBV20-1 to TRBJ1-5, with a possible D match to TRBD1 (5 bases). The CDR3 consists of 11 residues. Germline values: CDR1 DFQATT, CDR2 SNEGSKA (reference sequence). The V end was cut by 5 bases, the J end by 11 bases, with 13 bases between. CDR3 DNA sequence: TGCAGTGCTTCTCAGGGTGGGGCCCAGCATTTT. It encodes CSASQGGAQHF.

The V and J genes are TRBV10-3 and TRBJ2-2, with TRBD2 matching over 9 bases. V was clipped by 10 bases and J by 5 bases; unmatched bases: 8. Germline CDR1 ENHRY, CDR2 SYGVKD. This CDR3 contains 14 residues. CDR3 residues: CASKTSGATGELFF. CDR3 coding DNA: TGTGCCAGCAAGACTAGCGGAGCTACCGGGGAGCTGTTTTTT.

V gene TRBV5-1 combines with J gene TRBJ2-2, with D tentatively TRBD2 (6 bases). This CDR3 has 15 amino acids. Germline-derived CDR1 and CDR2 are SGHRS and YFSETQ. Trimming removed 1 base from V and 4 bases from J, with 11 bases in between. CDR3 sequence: CASSLTGVGTGELFF. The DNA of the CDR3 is TGCGCCAGCAGCTTGACGGGAGTAGGCACCGGGGAGCTGTTTTTT.

CDR3 region: CASSSSGPYNEQFF. In DNA form, the CDR3 reads TGTGCCAGCAGTTCTAGCGGACCCTACAATGAGCAGTTCTTC. The chain combines TRBV6-5 with TRBJ2-1, with 7 bases identical to TRBD2. Germline assignment: CDR1 MNHEY and CDR2 SVGAGI. The CDR3 covers 14 residues. Germline trimming cut 4 bases from V and 2 bases from J; bases unmatched to any gene: 2.

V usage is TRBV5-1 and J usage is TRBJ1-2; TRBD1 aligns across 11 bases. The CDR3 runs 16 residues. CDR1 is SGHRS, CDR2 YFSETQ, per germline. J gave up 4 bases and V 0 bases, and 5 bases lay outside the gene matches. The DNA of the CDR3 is TGCGCCAGCAGCTTGGGGACAGGGGGCGCGGTCTATGGCTACACCTTC. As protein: CASSLGTGGAVYGYTF.

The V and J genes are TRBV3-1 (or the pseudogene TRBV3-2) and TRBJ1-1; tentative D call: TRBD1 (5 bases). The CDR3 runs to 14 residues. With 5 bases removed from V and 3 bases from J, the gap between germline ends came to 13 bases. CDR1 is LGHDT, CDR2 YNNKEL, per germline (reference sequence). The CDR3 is CASSAAGVDTEAFF. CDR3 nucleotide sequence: TGTGCCAGCAGCGCAGCGGGGGTTGACACTGAAGCTTTCTTT.

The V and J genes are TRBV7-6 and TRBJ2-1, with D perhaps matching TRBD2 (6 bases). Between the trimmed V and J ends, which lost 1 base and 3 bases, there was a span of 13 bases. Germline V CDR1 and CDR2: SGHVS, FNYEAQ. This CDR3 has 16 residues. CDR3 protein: CASSLEASENYNEQFF. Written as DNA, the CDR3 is TGTGCCAGCAGCTTAGAAGCTAGCGAGAACTACAATGAGCAGTTCTTC.

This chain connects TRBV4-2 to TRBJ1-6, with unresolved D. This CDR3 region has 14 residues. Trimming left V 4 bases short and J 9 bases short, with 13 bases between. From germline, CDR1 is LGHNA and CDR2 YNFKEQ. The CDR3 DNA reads TGTGCCAGCAGCCCCCTAGGAGGTGCTTCACCCCTCCACTTT. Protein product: CASSPLGGASPLHF.